This T cell receptor (beta chain) was obtained from a study of OX40 agonist ivuxolimab in advanced cancers. Study-wide context: Age averaged about 66 years (range roughly 20 to 90), and less than 85% were male. Partial responses were seen in three patients, one with hepatocellular carcinoma and two with cutaneous melanoma. Regarding the study as a whole: Normalized T-cell clonal expansion was also low in a subset of nonresponders. The average count of expanded clones was higher among CD8+ T cells than among CD4+.

Remarks on this clone: Its specificity is not known.

Germline V gene lookup returns CDR1 MNHEY and CDR2 SMNVEV (reference sequence). V lost 5 bases and J lost 3, with 10 bases in between. This CDR3 region has 14 residues. Measured with immunoSEQ multiplex PCR; TCRdb has only the in-frame clones, and not every one. The table shows 70,000 to 85,000 clones, with 85% to 95% occurring only once. The material was CD4+ or CD8+ T cells sorted from blood, obtained in a trial of the OX40 agonist ivuxolimab. The V call is TRBV27, the J call TRBJ2-2; D unclear. The receptor was isolated from an adult with an advanced solid tumor such as melanoma, head and neck, liver or kidney cancer. CDR3 protein: CASSLSTYTGELFF. CDR3 in DNA: TGTGCCAGCAGTCTCAGTACCTACACCGGGGAGCTGTTTTTT.